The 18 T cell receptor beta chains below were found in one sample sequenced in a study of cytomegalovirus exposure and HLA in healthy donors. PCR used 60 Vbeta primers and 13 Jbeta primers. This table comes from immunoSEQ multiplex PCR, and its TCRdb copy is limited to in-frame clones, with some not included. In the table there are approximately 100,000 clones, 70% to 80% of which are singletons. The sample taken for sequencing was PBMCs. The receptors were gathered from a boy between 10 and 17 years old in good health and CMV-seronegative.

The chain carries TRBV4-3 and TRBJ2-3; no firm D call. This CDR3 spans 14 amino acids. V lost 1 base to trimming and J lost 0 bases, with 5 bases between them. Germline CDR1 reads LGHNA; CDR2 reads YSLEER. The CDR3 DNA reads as TGCGCCAGCAGCCAAGGCGGAAGCACAGATACGCAGTATTTT. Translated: CASSQGGSTDTQYF.

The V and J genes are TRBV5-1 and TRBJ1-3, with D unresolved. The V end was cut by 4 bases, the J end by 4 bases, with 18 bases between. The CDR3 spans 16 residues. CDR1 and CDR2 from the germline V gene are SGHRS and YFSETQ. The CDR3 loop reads CASSPRRSSGGNTIYF. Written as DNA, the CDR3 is TGCGCCAGCAGCCCCCGGCGGAGCTCTGGCGGAAACACCATATATTTT. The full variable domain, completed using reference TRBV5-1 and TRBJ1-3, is KAGVTQTPRYLIKTRGQQVTLSCSPISGHRSVSWYQQTPGQGLQFLFEYFSETQRNKGNFPGRFSGRQFSNSRSEMNVSTLELGDSALYLCASSPRRSSGGNTIYFGEGSWLTVV.

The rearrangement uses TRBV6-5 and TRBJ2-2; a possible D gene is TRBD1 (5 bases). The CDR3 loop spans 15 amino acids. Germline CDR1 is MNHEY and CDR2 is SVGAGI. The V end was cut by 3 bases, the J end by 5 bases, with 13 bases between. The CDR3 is CASSYHTSGTGELFF. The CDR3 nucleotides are TGTGCCAGCAGTTATCACACTTCAGGGACCGGGGAGCTGTTTTTT.

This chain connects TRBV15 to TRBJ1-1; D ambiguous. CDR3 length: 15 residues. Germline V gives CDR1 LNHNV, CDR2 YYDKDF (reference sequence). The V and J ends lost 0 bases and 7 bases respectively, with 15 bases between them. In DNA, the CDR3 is TGTGCCACCAGCAGAGACCGAGGAGGTGGCGGTGAAGCTTTCTTT. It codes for CATSRDRGGGGEAFF.

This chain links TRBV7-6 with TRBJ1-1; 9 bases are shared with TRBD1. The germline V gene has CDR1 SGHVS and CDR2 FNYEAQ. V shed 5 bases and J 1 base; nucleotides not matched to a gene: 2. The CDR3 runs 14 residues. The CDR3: CASSRTGENTEAFF. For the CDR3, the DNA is TGTGCCAGCAGCCGGACAGGGGAGAACACTGAAGCTTTCTTT.

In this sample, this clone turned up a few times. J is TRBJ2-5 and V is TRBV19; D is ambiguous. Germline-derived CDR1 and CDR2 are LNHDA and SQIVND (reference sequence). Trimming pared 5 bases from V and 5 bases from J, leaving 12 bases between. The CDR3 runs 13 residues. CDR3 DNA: TGTGCCAGTAGTCAGCCCCCGAGGGAGACCCAGTACTTC. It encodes CASSQPPRETQYF. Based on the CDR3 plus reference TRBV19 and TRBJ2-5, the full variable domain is DGGITQSPKYLFRKEGQNVTLSCEQNLNHDAMYWYRQDPGQGLRLIYYSQIVNDFQKGDIAEGYSVSREKKESFPLTVTSAQKNPTAFYLCASSQPPRETQYFGPGTRLLVL.

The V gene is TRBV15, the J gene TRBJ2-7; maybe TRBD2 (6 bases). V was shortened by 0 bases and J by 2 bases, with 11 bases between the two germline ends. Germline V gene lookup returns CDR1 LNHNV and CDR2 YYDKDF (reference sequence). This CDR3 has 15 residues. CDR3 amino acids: CATSRDHGGPYEQYF. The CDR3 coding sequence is TGTGCCACCAGCAGAGATCACGGGGGACCCTACGAGCAGTACTTC.

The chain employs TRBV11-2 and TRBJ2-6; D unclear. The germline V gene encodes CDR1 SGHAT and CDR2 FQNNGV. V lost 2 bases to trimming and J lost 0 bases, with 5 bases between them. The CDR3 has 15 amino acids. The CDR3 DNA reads TGTGCCAGCAGCTTATACAGCTCTGGGGCCAACGTCCTGACTTTC. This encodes CASSLYSSGANVLTF. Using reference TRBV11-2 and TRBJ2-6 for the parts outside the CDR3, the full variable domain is EAGVAQSPRYKIIEKRQSVAFWCNPISGHATLYWYQQILGQGPKLLIQFQNNGVVDDSQLPKDRFSAERLKGVDSTLKIQPAKLEDSAVYLCASSLYSSGANVLTFGAGSRLTVL.

This chain's CDR3 is CASSYGTRNYEQYF. The CDR3 DNA follows: TGTGCCAGCAGTTACGGGACTAGAAACTACGAGCAGTACTTC. The rearrangement uses TRBV6-6 and TRBJ2-7; 8 positions agree with TRBD2. CDR1 MNHNY and CDR2 SVGAGI come from the germline V gene (reference sequence). Trimming at V came to 2 bases and at J to 3 bases, leaving 3 bases not matched to a gene. This CDR3 contains 14 residues.

CDR3: CASTLGSGNTEAFF. DNA of the CDR3: TGCGCCAGCACACTTGGGTCAGGGAACACTGAAGCTTTCTTT. The chain is built from TRBV5-1 and TRBJ1-1; no reliable D call. Germline CDR1 is SGHRS and CDR2 is YFSETQ. This CDR3 is built from 14 residues. Deletions cut 6 bases from V and 1 base from J, with 13 bases between.

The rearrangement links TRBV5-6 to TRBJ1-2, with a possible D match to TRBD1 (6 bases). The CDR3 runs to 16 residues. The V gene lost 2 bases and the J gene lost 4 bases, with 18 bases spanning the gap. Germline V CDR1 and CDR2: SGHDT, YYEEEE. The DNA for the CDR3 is TGTGCCAGCAGCTTCGGGGGGGCGGGGGACTCCTATGGCTACACCTTC. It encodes CASSFGGAGDSYGYTF.

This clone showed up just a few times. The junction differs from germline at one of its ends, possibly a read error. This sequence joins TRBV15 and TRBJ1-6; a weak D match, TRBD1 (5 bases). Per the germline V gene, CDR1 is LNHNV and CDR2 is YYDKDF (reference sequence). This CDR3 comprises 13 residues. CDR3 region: CATSRAETEEREF. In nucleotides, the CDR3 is TGTGCCACCAGCAGAGCCGAGACAGAGGAGAGAGAATTT.

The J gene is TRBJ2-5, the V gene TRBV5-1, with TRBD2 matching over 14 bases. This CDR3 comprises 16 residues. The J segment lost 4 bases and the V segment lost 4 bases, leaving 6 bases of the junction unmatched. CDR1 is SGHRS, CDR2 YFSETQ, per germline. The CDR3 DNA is TGCGCCAGCAGCCTTACGACTAGCGGGAGGGGAGAGACCCAGTACTTC. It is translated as CASSLTTSGRGETQYF.

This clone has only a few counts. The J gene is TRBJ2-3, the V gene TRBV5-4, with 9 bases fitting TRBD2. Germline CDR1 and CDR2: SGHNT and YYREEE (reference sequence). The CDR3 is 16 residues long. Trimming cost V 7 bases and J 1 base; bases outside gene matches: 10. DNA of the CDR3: TGTGCCAGCCGCAGAATGGCGGGGGGGGGCACAGATACGCAGTATTTT. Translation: CASRRMAGGGTDTQYF.

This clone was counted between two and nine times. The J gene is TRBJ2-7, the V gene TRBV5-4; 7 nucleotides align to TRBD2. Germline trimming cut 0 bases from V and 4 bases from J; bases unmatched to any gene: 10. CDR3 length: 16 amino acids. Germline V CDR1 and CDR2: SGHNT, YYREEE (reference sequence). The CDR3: CASSLGAGTNPYEQYF. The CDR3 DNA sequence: TGTGCCAGCAGCTTGGGGGCCGGGACTAACCCATACGAGCAGTACTTC. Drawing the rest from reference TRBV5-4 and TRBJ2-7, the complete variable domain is ETGVTQSPTHLIKTRGQQVTLRCSSQSGHNTVSWYQQALGQGPQFIFQYYREEENGRGNFPPRFSGLQFPNYSSELNVNALELDDSALYLCASSLGAGTNPYEQYFGPGTRLTVT.

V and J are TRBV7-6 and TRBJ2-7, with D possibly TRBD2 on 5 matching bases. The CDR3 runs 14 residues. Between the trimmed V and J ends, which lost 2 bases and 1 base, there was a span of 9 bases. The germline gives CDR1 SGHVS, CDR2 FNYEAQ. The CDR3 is CASSLRTQSYEQYF. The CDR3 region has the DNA TGTGCCAGCAGCTTAAGGACTCAATCCTACGAGCAGTACTTC.

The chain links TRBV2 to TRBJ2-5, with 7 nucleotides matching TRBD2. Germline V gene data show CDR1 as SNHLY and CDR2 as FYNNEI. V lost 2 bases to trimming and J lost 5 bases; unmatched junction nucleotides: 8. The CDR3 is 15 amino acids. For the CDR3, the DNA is TGTGCCAGCAGTGAATCGGGTCTAGCGGTGGAGACCCAGTACTTC. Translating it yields CASSESGLAVETQYF.

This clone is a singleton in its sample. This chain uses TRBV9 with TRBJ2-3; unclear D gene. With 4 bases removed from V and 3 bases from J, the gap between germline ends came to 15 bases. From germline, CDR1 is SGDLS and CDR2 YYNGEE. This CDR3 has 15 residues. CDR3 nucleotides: TGTGCCAGCAGCCCATCTAGTGCGGAGACAGATACGCAGTATTTT. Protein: CASSPSSAETDTQYF.